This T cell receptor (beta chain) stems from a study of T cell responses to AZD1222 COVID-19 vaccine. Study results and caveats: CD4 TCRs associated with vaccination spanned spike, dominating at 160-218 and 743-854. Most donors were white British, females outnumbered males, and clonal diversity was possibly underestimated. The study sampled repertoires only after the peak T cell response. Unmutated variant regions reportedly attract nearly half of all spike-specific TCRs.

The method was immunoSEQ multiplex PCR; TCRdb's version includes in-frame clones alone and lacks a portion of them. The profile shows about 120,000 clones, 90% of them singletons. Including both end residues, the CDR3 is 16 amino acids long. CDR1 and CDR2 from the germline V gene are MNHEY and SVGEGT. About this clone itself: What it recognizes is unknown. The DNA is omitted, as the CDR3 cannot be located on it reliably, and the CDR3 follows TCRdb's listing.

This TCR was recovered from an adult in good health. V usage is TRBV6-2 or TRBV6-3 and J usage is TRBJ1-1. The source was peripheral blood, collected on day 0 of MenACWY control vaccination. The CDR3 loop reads CASSSSTLRWYTEAFF.